This T cell receptor beta chain comes out of a study of shared clonotypes between healthy human individuals. Findings of the study overall: Expectations were that clonotype sharing among donors would be affected by sequencing depth.

Germline V gives CDR1 GTSNPN, CDR2 SVGIG (reference sequence). The CDR3 is 14 residues long. The V end lost 2 bases, the J end lost 10 bases, and 15 bases lay between the germline ends. About this clone: Its antigen remains unknown. This sequence may be a read error, since a much larger clone differs from it by one base. Other DNA sequences from this sample encode an identical CDR3 as well.

Profiling relied on immunoSEQ multiplex PCR, and the TCRdb table lists in-frame clones only, not all of them. The table records approximately 470,000 clones, 81% of them present only once. This clonotype was obtained from a woman aged 40 to 50 in good health. Some clones in this sample may be carry-over from other donors' samples. The source material was PBMCs. V gene TRBV30 combines with J gene TRBJ1-6; tentatively, D is TRBD1 (5 bases). CDR3 sequence: CAWSIELRDSPLHF. CDR3 DNA sequence: TGTGCCTGGAGTATTGAGTTAAGGGACTCACCCCTCCACTTT.